This TCR beta chain was sequenced for a study of OX40 agonist ivuxolimab in advanced cancers. Study-level findings and limits: People who partly responded at 0.1-3.0 mg/kg had some of the least clonal expansion seen.

Method: immunoSEQ multiplex PCR; TCRdb's copy keeps in-frame clones and lacks some. The sample records about 6,500 clones, 69% being singletons. This clone was detected a few times. Its matching antigen is unknown. The germline CDR1 and CDR2 sequences are SGHRS and YFSETQ. This CDR3 has 14 amino acids. The V and J ends lost 0 bases and 3 bases respectively, with 10 bases between them. The receptor comes from an adult with an advanced solid tumor such as melanoma, head and neck, liver or kidney cancer. This chain links TRBV5-1 with TRBJ2-7; D uncertain. Sequenced here: CD4+ or CD8+ T cells sorted from blood, sampled in a trial of the OX40 agonist ivuxolimab. The CDR3 bases are TGCGCCAGCAGCTTGGAGCTAGGTCTCTACGAGCAGTACTTC. The encoded protein is CASSLELGLYEQYF.